Described below is a single TCR beta chain sequence and its context. The source of the sample is a study of blood T cell repertoires in COVID-19. The wider study: Material from acute and convalescent COVID-19 was sourced from the United States, Italy and Spain.

Profiled with immunoSEQ multiplex PCR; TCRdb holds only in-frame clones, not every one. The sample carries around 150,000 clones, roughly 83% recorded once. V was cut by 6 bases and J by 2 bases, with 11 bases left in between. The germline gives CDR1 SGHRS, CDR2 YFSETQ. The length of the CDR3 is 14 residues. The sample consisted of peripheral blood. The chain links TRBV5-1 to TRBJ2-2, with D perhaps TRBD1 (5 bases). This receptor was identified in a woman of 80 years or more with active or convalescent COVID-19. In DNA form, the CDR3 reads TGCGCCAGCAACCCCGACAGAAACACCGGGGAGCTGTTTTTT. Encoded protein: CASNPDRNTGELFF.